The 24 T cell receptor beta chains reported below all come from one sample, sequenced in a study of beta chain features in type 1 diabetes. As every portion of the isolated RNA was reverse transcribed, the sequencing read expressed TCRB transcripts. Clones were sequenced by immunoSEQ multiplex PCR, and TCRdb holds only the in-frame ones, with some missing. Here the sample spans more than 300,000 clones, over 10% being singletons. General study findings and limits: The study found moderately but significantly shorter TCRB CDR3s in all four CD4+ subsets of Type 1 diabetes patients.

For these receptors, no antigen is known. Sequencing used naive CD4+ T cells from blood. Every receptor here comes from a young woman with type 1 diabetes.

This clone appeared a few times. The chain links TRBV30 to TRBJ1-3; D not resolved. Germline values: CDR1 GTSNPN, CDR2 SVGIG (reference sequence). The CDR3 is 16 residues long. With 0 bases removed from V and 4 bases from J, the gap between germline ends came to 16 bases. CDR3 in DNA: TGTGCCTGGAGTGTACTCCTCTCAACCCTGGGAAACACCATATATTTT. Its translation: CAWSVLLSTLGNTIYF.

This chain uses TRBV5-8 with TRBJ1-2; possible D gene TRBD1, 6 bases. This CDR3 has 12 amino acids. V was trimmed by 5 bases and J by 6 bases, leaving 11 bases between them. Germline lookup yields CDR1 SGHTS and CDR2 YDEGEE. CDR3 in DNA: TGTGCCAGCAGTTTTAACAGGGATGGCTACACCTTC. It yields the protein CASSFNRDGYTF.

This clone came up a few times. The chain joins TRBV11-2 to TRBJ2-3; 7 bases match TRBD2. The germline V gene has CDR1 SGHAT and CDR2 FQNNGV. The V gene end was trimmed by 8 bases and the J gene end by 6 bases; junction bases not matched to a gene: 8. The CDR3 loop spans 13 amino acids. The CDR3 DNA reads TGTGCCAGCGGGGAGGGGCCTCAGGATACGCAGTATTTT. Protein: CASGEGPQDTQYF. Looking up the rest from reference TRBV11-2 and TRBJ2-3 gives the full variable domain: EAGVAQSPRYKIIEKRQSVAFWCNPISGHATLYWYQQILGQGPKLLIQFQNNGVVDDSQLPKDRFSAERLKGVDSTLKIQPAKLEDSAVYLCASGEGPQDTQYFGPGTRLTVL.

This clone was seen only a few times. The CDR3 sequence is CASSWGTSGGYEQYF. CDR3 DNA: TGTGCCAGCAGCTGGGGGACTAGCGGGGGATACGAGCAGTACTTC. This rearrangement joins TRBV11-2 to TRBJ2-7; 14 bases line up with TRBD2. V lost 4 bases, J lost 4 bases, and 3 bases stayed unmatched. The CDR3 consists of 15 residues. Looked up from germline, CDR1 is SGHAT and CDR2 is FQNNGV.

This clone was picked up a small number of times. The chain couples TRBV28 to TRBJ2-7; TRBD1 is a possible D gene (6 bases). V lost 2 bases and J 2 bases, leaving 13 bases between the germline ends. There are 15 residues in the CDR3. The germline CDR1 and CDR2 sequences are MDHEN and SYDVKM. The CDR3 DNA sequence: TGTGCCAGCAGTTTAGCCGGGACAACGGCCTACGAGCAGTACTTC. Translating it yields CASSLAGTTAYEQYF.

This clone was counted only a few times. The genes are TRBV9 and TRBJ2-7; 7 bases are a match to TRBD2. CDR1 and CDR2 from the germline V gene are SGDLS and YYNGEE. CDR3 length equals 15 residues. V lost 0 bases, J lost 2 bases, and 5 bases stayed unmatched. The CDR3: CASSVAGLEPYEQYF. Here the CDR3 DNA reads TGTGCCAGCAGCGTAGCTGGACTAGAACCCTACGAGCAGTACTTC.

J is TRBJ2-1 and V is TRBV7-9; D remains unclear. V lost 5 bases, J lost 14 bases, and 19 bases lay in between. CDR1 is SEHNR and CDR2 is FQNEAQ in the germline V gene (reference sequence). The CDR3 spans 13 residues. CDR3 loop: CASSPDPGVVEFF. The CDR3 nucleotides read TGTGCCAGCAGCCCAGATCCAGGCGTTGTAGAGTTCTTC.

This clone was picked up a small number of times. The chain employs TRBV5-1 and TRBJ2-2; D perhaps matches TRBD1 (5 bases). The length of the CDR3 is 15 residues. Trimming shortened V by 2 bases and J by 3 bases, and 11 bases separated the two germline ends. Germline lookup yields CDR1 SGHRS and CDR2 YFSETQ. The DNA for the CDR3 is TGCGCCAGCAGCTTCGACAGCCCAGACACCGGGGAGCTGTTTTTT. The encoded protein is CASSFDSPDTGELFF.

The V call is TRBV9, the J call TRBJ2-1, with 14 bases that match TRBD2. The germline V gene encodes CDR1 SGDLS and CDR2 YYNGEE. The CDR3 is made up of 17 amino acids. Germline trimming cut 0 bases from V and 8 bases from J; bases unmatched to any gene: 7. The CDR3 spells CASSVAPGLAGEDEQFF. CDR3 in DNA: TGTGCCAGCAGCGTAGCGCCGGGACTAGCGGGAGAGGATGAGCAGTTCTTC.

The chain carries TRBV28 and TRBJ2-4, with 7 bases aligning to TRBD1. Germline lookup yields CDR1 MDHEN and CDR2 SYDVKM. With V trimmed by 1 base and J by 9 bases, 12 bases remained unmatched. The CDR3 totals 16 residues. The CDR3 bases are TGTGCCAGCAGTTTATCCACGGGGCAGGGGGTGAGCATTCAGTACTTC. Encoded protein: CASSLSTGQGVSIQYF.

This clone was seen a handful of times. The chain recombines TRBV7-9 with TRBJ1-1, with TRBD1 identical over 10 bases. This CDR3 spans 14 amino acids. Per germline, CDR1 SEHNR and CDR2 FQNEAQ (reference sequence). V lost 5 bases to trimming and J lost 5 bases; unmatched junction nucleotides: 5. This CDR3 reads CASSRGTGETEAFF. CDR3 nucleotides: TGTGCCAGCAGCAGAGGGACAGGGGAGACTGAAGCTTTCTTT.

Regarding this clone: At one end, the junction sequence differs from germline, possibly due to a read error. The chain recombines TRBV28 with TRBJ1-1, with a weak D call TRBD1 (6 bases). Germline lookup yields CDR1 MDHEN and CDR2 SYDVKM. The CDR3 is 17 residues long. CDR3 protein: CASSLWDTLGSNTEAFF. In DNA form, the CDR3 reads TGTGCCAGCAGTCTATGGGACACCCTTGGTAGCAACACTGAAGCTTTCTTT.

This clone showed up just a few times. V is TRBV27 and J is TRBJ1-1, with unresolved D. The CDR3 is 14 amino acids. Trimming stripped 2 bases from V and 3 bases from J, with 10 bases between. From germline, CDR1 is MNHEY and CDR2 SMNVEV (reference sequence). CDR3 in amino acids: CASSLRVGHTEAFF. CDR3 coding DNA: TGTGCCAGCAGTTTACGGGTCGGCCACACTGAAGCTTTCTTT.

The chain links TRBV5-1 to TRBJ2-1; 9 bases align to TRBD2. The CDR3 length is 19 residues. Germline loops: CDR1 SGHRS, CDR2 YFSETQ. V shed 0 bases and J 2 bases; nucleotides not matched to a gene: 12. The CDR3 DNA sequence: TGCGCCAGCAGCTTGGCCCCCTCGAGCGGGAGGTTCGCCTACAATGAGCAGTTCTTC. It specifies CASSLAPSSGRFAYNEQFF.

V usage is TRBV5-4 and J usage is TRBJ2-1, with 7 bases matching TRBD2. This CDR3 comprises 15 residues. From germline, CDR1 is SGHNT and CDR2 YYREEE (reference sequence). V was pared by 4 bases and J by 9 bases, with 13 bases of the junction left unmatched. CDR3 sequence (DNA): TGTGCCAGCAGCCAATCCGGGACTATCGCCAGTGAGCAGTTCTTC. Translated: CASSQSGTIASEQFF.

This clone was seen a handful of times. V is TRBV7-2 and J is TRBJ2-1, with TRBD2 matching over 8 bases. Trimming cost V 3 bases and J 9 bases; bases outside gene matches: 13. The germline V gene has CDR1 SGHTA and CDR2 FQGNSA. The CDR3 contains 16 residues. The CDR3 is CASSFPGLGGKGEQFF. The CDR3 bases are TGTGCCAGCAGCTTTCCGGGACTAGGGGGGAAGGGTGAGCAGTTCTTC.

The genes are TRBV5-4 and TRBJ1-2; D unclear. This CDR3 is built from 12 residues. V dropped 2 bases and J dropped 8 bases, with 10 bases sitting between them. Germline V gene data show CDR1 as SGHNT and CDR2 as YYREEE (reference sequence). The CDR3, as DNA: TGTGCCAGCAGCTTCGGGAATTGGGGCTACACCTTC. Translating it yields CASSFGNWGYTF.

This clone was detected a few times. J is TRBJ2-5 and V is TRBV5-1; D perhaps matches TRBD2 (6 bases). The V end was cut by 4 bases, the J end by 9 bases, with 22 bases between. CDR3 size: 15 residues. Germline CDR1 is SGHRS and CDR2 is YFSETQ. Written as DNA, the CDR3 is TGCGCCAGCAGCCAAGGAGGCTCAGCGGGTGGGGCCCAGTACTTC. This encodes CASSQGGSAGGAQYF.

This clone was recorded a few times. J is TRBJ1-2 and V is TRBV13; maybe TRBD1 (6 bases). The CDR3 consists of 14 residues. Per the germline V gene, CDR1 is PRHDT and CDR2 is FYEKMQ (reference sequence). The V end lost 7 bases, the J end lost 4 bases, and 16 bases lay between the germline ends. CDR3 amino acids: CASTRTGSGYGYTF. CDR3 DNA sequence: TGTGCCAGCACCCGAACAGGGTCAGGCTATGGCTACACCTTC.

This clone was seen more than once but under ten times. The gene calls are TRBV2 and TRBJ2-7; 8 positions match TRBD2. This CDR3 has 13 amino acids. Germline lookup yields CDR1 SNHLY and CDR2 FYNNEI. The trim removed 4 bases at V and 5 bases at J, leaving 4 bases unmatched. The CDR3 here is CASSVGGAHEQYF. The DNA of the CDR3 is TGTGCCAGCAGTGTCGGGGGGGCTCACGAGCAGTACTTC.

This clone was observed a few times. V is TRBV4-1 and J is TRBJ1-1; no reliable D call. Germline assignment: CDR1 MGHRA and CDR2 YSYEKL. Trimming cost V 1 base and J 1 base, with 7 bases left between them. The CDR3 extends over 14 amino acids. CDR3 DNA sequence: TGCGCCAGCAGCCAAGTATTAGCGAACACTGAAGCTTTCTTT. Its protein is CASSQVLANTEAFF.

This clone was seen a handful of times. The chain couples TRBV6-6 to TRBJ2-2; the D gene is possibly TRBD2 (6 bases). Germline lookup yields CDR1 MNHNY and CDR2 SVGAGI (reference sequence). This CDR3 comprises 13 residues. The V end was cut by 8 bases, the J end by 5 bases, with 12 bases between. CDR3 protein: CASLLALTGELFF. CDR3 DNA sequence: TGTGCCAGCTTGCTAGCGTTGACCGGGGAGCTGTTTTTT.

The chain carries TRBV5-1 and TRBJ2-2; the D gene is possibly TRBD1 (5 bases). V was shortened by 4 bases and J by 2 bases, with 12 bases between the two germline ends. The CDR3 sequence is 15 residues long. In germline, CDR1 is SGHRS, CDR2 YFSETQ. The CDR3 sequence is CASSLTDANTGELFF. The CDR3 DNA sequence: TGCGCCAGCAGCCTGACAGACGCCAACACCGGGGAGCTGTTTTTT.

This clone was detected a few times. V is TRBV7-9 and J is TRBJ1-2; 8 bases are shared with TRBD1. The CDR3 sequence is 11 residues long. V shed 6 bases and J 13 bases; nucleotides not matched to a gene: 7. Germline V gene data show CDR1 as SEHNR and CDR2 as FQNEAQ (reference sequence). This CDR3 reads CASSPTGASTF. The CDR3 region has the DNA TGTGCCAGCAGTCCGACAGGGGCCTCCACCTTC.